One and the same sample provided the 17 T cell receptor beta chains below, sequenced in a study of blood T cell repertoires in COVID-19. Measured with immunoSEQ multiplex PCR; TCRdb has only the in-frame clones, and not every one. The sample holds approximately 230,000 clones, about 88% seen once. Sequencing used peripheral blood. Receptor source: a woman aged 40-49 years who had recovered from COVID-19.

The genes are TRBV2 and TRBJ1-2; TRBD1 agrees at 8 bases. In germline, CDR1 is SNHLY, CDR2 FYNNEI. This CDR3 comprises 14 residues. The V segment lost 6 bases and the J segment 1 base; nucleotides outside the gene matches: 4. As DNA, the CDR3 is TGTGCCAGCAGGACAGGGGTGGGTAACTATGGCTACACCTTC. It is translated as CASRTGVGNYGYTF.

CDR3 amino acids: CASRQKLAGALSSYNEQFF. The CDR3 DNA follows: TGTGCCAGTAGACAAAAACTAGCGGGAGCCTTAAGCTCCTACAATGAGCAGTTCTTC. V gene TRBV19 combines with J gene TRBJ2-1; 11 bases are a match to TRBD2. The J segment lost 0 bases and the V segment lost 6 bases, leaving 13 bases of the junction unmatched. The germline CDR1 and CDR2 sequences are LNHDA and SQIVND (reference sequence). The CDR3 has 19 residues.

The chain has TRBV18 and TRBJ2-3; D may be TRBD1 (5 bases). V lost 5 bases and J lost 3, with 9 bases in between. CDR3 length: 13 amino acids. Germline CDR1 is KGHSH and CDR2 is LQKENI. The CDR3 sequence: CASSSPGTDTQYF. The CDR3 region has the DNA TGTGCCAGCTCATCCCCAGGGACAGATACGCAGTATTTT.

This sequence joins TRBV11-3 and TRBJ2-2, with TRBD1 matching 7 bases. In germline, CDR1 is SGHNT, CDR2 YENEEA. This CDR3 has 14 residues. V was pared by 3 bases and J by 3 bases, with 1 base of the junction left unmatched. The CDR3 DNA reads TGTGCCAGCAGCTTCCAGGGGGACACCGGGGAGCTGTTTTTT. It encodes CASSFQGDTGELFF.

This chain joins TRBV28 and TRBJ2-7, with TRBD2 as a possible D gene (6 bases). Trimming took off 7 bases at V and 9 bases at J, with 25 bases between the two ends. The CDR3 has 15 residues. Germline lookup yields CDR1 MDHEN and CDR2 SYDVKM. The CDR3 region is CASTVPGLAVNGQYF. CDR3 bases: TGTGCCAGCACGGTGCCCGGGTTAGCGGTCAATGGGCAGTACTTC.

The V gene is TRBV7-2, the J gene TRBJ2-1; D possibly corresponds to TRBD2 (6 bases). The V gene lost 4 bases and the J gene lost 5 bases, with 18 bases spanning the gap. The germline V gene encodes CDR1 SGHTA and CDR2 FQGNSA. The CDR3 length is 16 residues. The CDR3 is CASSSPRSGPHNEQFF. The CDR3 DNA reads TGTGCCAGCAGCTCCCCCCGCAGCGGGCCTCACAATGAGCAGTTCTTC. Full variable domain (remainder filled in from reference TRBV7-2 and TRBJ2-1): GAGVSQSPSNKVTEKGKDVELRCDPISGHTALYWYRQSLGQGLEFLIYFQGNSAPDKSGLPSDRFSAERTGGSVSTLTIQRTQQEDSAVYLCASSSPRSGPHNEQFFGPGTRLTVL.

V is TRBV25-1 and J is TRBJ1-2; 7 nucleotides line up with TRBD1. There are 17 residues in the CDR3. V shed 2 bases and J 2 bases; nucleotides not matched to a gene: 11. CDR1 is MGHDK, CDR2 SYGVNS, per germline. The CDR3, as DNA: TGTGCCAGCAGTGAAACAGGGGCGAAAGGGTCGAACTATGGCTACACCTTC. Its protein product is CASSETGAKGSNYGYTF.

J is TRBJ1-1 and V is TRBV6-2 or TRBV6-3, with D perhaps matching TRBD1 (6 bases). Trimming shortened V by 3 bases and J by 0 bases, and 17 bases separated the two germline ends. CDR1 and CDR2 (germline): MNHEY, SVGEGT. The CDR3 length is 17 residues. The CDR3 nucleotides read TGTGCCAGCAGTTATCCGACAGGCCTAGGGATGAACACTGAAGCTTTCTTT. Translation: CASSYPTGLGMNTEAFF.

This CDR3 is CASRNFRVKLCFNQPQHF. DNA for the CDR3: TGTGCCAGCCGAAACTTCAGGGTTAAATTATGCTTCAATCAGCCCCAGCATTTT. This chain joins TRBV21-1 and TRBJ1-5; the tabulated D call, TRBD1, remains unverified against the DNA. TRBV21-1 has pseudogene status. The CDR3 loop spans 18 amino acids.

V is TRBV10-3 and J is TRBJ1-1; D is undetermined. In germline, CDR1 is ENHRY, CDR2 SYGVKD. The CDR3 is 13 residues long. V was shortened by 3 bases and J by 0 bases, with 5 bases between the two germline ends. This chain's CDR3 is CAISDTVNTEAFF. CDR3 nucleotides: TGTGCCATCAGTGATACAGTGAACACTGAAGCTTTCTTT.

The chain joins TRBV27 to TRBJ1-1; TRBD1 aligns across 9 bases. V was pared by 5 bases and J by 4 bases, with 8 bases of the junction left unmatched. The CDR3 is 15 amino acids. Germline lookup yields CDR1 MNHEY and CDR2 SMNVEV (reference sequence). CDR3 sequence (DNA): TGTGCCAGCAGTCTGGACAGGGGAGGAGGCACTGAAGCTTTCTTT. Amino acid sequence: CASSLDRGGGTEAFF.

The V gene is TRBV6-1, the J gene TRBJ2-4; TRBD2 aligns across 8 bases. The length of the CDR3 is 16 residues. Germline CDR1 MNHNS, CDR2 SASEGT. Trimming cost V 2 bases and J 5 bases; bases outside gene matches: 8. The CDR3 nucleotides read TGTGCCAGCAGTGAAAGTATAGGGACTAGAGAAAACATTCAGTACTTC. Translation gives CASSESIGTRENIQYF.

The chain couples TRBV5-1 to TRBJ1-5, with D possibly TRBD1 on 5 matching bases. CDR3 length: 17 amino acids. Deletions cut 4 bases from V and 0 bases from J, with 17 bases between. Germline lookup yields CDR1 SGHRS and CDR2 YFSETQ. The CDR3 is CASSPGQGPSSNQPQHF. As DNA, the CDR3 is TGCGCCAGCAGCCCGGGCCAGGGTCCTTCTAGCAATCAGCCCCAGCATTTT.

This chain links TRBV6-2 or TRBV6-3 with TRBJ1-2, with 8 bases that match TRBD1. J lost 4 bases, V lost 0 bases, and 7 bases had no gene match. The CDR3 consists of 16 residues. Germline V lookup: CDR1 MNHEY, CDR2 SVGEGT. CDR3 loop: CASSYSAAGGGYGYTF. CDR3 sequence (DNA): TGTGCCAGCAGTTACTCGGCGGCAGGGGGCGGCTATGGCTACACCTTC.

This chain links TRBV4-3 with TRBJ2-2; tentative D call: TRBD2 (5 bases). Germline V gives CDR1 LGHNA, CDR2 YSLEER. Trimming left V 1 base short and J 1 base short, with 7 bases between. The CDR3 has 15 amino acids. The DNA of the CDR3 is TGCGCCAGCAGCCAAGGTCGGGAGAACACCGGGGAGCTGTTTTTT. It codes for CASSQGRENTGELFF.

This clone is a singleton in its sample. The genes are TRBV19 and TRBJ1-5; D call uncertain. CDR1 and CDR2 from the germline V gene are LNHDA and SQIVND (reference sequence). The CDR3 is made up of 17 amino acids. Trimming cost V 0 bases and J 6 bases, with 18 bases left between them. CDR3 nucleotide sequence: TGTGCCAGTAGTATAGAGCAGCCCGGAGGCTCTTCTCAGCCCCAGCATTTT. Protein sequence: CASSIEQPGGSSQPQHF.

This chain links TRBV3-1 (or the pseudogene TRBV3-2) with TRBJ1-2; TRBD1 might be the D (6 bases). Trimming shortened V by 3 bases and J by 4 bases, and 9 bases separated the two germline ends. Germline assignment: CDR1 LGHDT and CDR2 YNNKEL (reference sequence). The CDR3 has 13 amino acids. The CDR3 reads CASSHNRVYGYTF. Here the CDR3 DNA reads TGTGCCAGCAGCCATAACAGGGTCTATGGCTACACCTTC.